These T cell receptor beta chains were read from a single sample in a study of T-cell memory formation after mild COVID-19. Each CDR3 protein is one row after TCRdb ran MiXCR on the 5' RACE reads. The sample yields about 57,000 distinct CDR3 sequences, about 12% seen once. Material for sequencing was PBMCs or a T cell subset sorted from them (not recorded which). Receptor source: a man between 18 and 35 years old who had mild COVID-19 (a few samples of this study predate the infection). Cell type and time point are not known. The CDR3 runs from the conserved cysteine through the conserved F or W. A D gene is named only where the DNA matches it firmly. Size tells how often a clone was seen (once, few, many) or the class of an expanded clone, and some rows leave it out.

CASSSGGRAMNEQFF	TGTGCCAGCAGTTCGGGCGGGAGGGCCATGAATGAGCAGTTCTTC	TRBV12-3/TRBV12-4	TRBJ2-1	few	TRBD2
CASSPKGGYGNQPQHF	TGTGCCAGCAGCCCGAAAGGGGGCTATGGCAATCAGCCCCAGCATTTT	TRBV6-5	TRBJ1-5	.	TRBD1
CASSYRTGDYSPLHF	TGTGCCAGCAGTTACCGGACAGGGGATTATTCACCCCTCCACTTT	TRBV6-2/TRBV6-3	TRBJ1-6	.	TRBD1
CASSGQKNTEAFF	TGTGCCAGCAGCGGACAGAAGAACACTGAAGCTTTCTTT	TRBV7-9	TRBJ1-1	many	.
CASSESTVQPQHF	TGTGCCAGCAGTGAATCTACGGTGCAGCCCCAGCATTTT	TRBV2	TRBJ1-5	few	.
CASRQSHSGNTIYF	TGTGCCAGCAGACAGAGCCACTCTGGAAACACCATATATTTT	TRBV6-2/TRBV6-3	TRBJ1-3	few	.
CASSLVDSNQPQHF	TGTGCCAGCAGCTTAGTGGATAGCAATCAGCCCCAGCATTTT	TRBV7-9	TRBJ1-5	.	.
CASGAWPRDSPLHF	TGCGCCAGCGGGGCTTGGCCGAGGGATTCACCCCTCCACTTT	TRBV4-1	TRBJ1-6	few	.
CASSLLSGGGYNEQFF	TGTGCCAGCAGCTTACTTAGCGGGGGGGGCTACAATGAGCAGTTCTTC	TRBV7-6	TRBJ2-1	many	TRBD2
CASSPSGSQETQYF	TGTGCCAGCAGCCCTAGCGGATCCCAAGAGACCCAGTACTTC	TRBV7-2	TRBJ2-5	.	TRBD2
CASSLGGGLCF	TGTGCCAGCAGCCTTGGCGGGGGATTGTGCTTC	TRBV7-9	TRBJ2-5	.	TRBD2
CASSLEIPYNEQFF	TGCGCCAGCAGCCTTGAGATACCTTACAATGAGCAGTTCTTC	TRBV5-1	TRBJ2-1	many	.
CASSVGQGIEGYTF	TGTGCCAGCAGTGTGGGACAGGGAATCGAGGGCTACACCTTC	TRBV12-3/TRBV12-4	TRBJ1-2	once	TRBD1
CASSQDGGTAEAFF	TGTGCCAGCAGCCAAGATGGGGGGACAGCAGAAGCTTTCTTT	TRBV3-1	TRBJ1-1	few	TRBD1
CASSTHYEQYF	TGTGCCAGCAGTACCCACTACGAGCAGTACTTC	TRBV12-3/TRBV12-4	TRBJ2-7	.	.
CASSQAGGHQPQHF	TGTGCCAGCAGCCAAGCAGGGGGCCACCAGCCCCAGCATTTT	TRBV7-2	TRBJ1-5	.	TRBD1
CASSPLAGGPEETQYF	TGTGCCAGCAGTCCGCTAGCGGGGGGGCCTGAGGAGACCCAGTACTTC	TRBV11-2	TRBJ2-5	many	TRBD2
CASSLVRNGYTF	TGTGCCAGCAGCTTAGTAAGGAATGGCTACACCTTC	TRBV7-9	TRBJ1-2	.	.
CASSYSMQGTGGLPEAFF	TGTGCCAGCAGTTACTCGATGCAGGGGACAGGGGGGTTGCCTGAAGCTTTCTTT	TRBV6-5	TRBJ1-1	.	TRBD1
CASSVELFNEQFF	TGTGCCAGCAGCGTAGAGCTCTTCAATGAGCAGTTCTTC	TRBV9	TRBJ2-1	.	.
CSARGRGTGELFF	TGCAGTGCTAGGGGGAGGGGCACCGGGGAGCTGTTTTTT	TRBV20-1	TRBJ2-2	.	TRBD2
CASSPQSNQPQHF	TGTGCCAGCAGCCCGCAAAGCAATCAGCCCCAGCATTTT	TRBV7-3	TRBJ1-5	.	.
CASSLAVLGDNEQFF	TGCGCCAGCAGCTTGGCGGTCCTCGGGGACAATGAGCAGTTCTTC	TRBV5-1	TRBJ2-1	few	.
CASSYGRSTDTQYF	TGTGCCAGCAGTTACGGACGCAGCACAGATACGCAGTATTTT	TRBV6-2/TRBV6-3	TRBJ2-3	once	.